The 3 T cell receptor beta chains below all came from one sample that was sequenced in a study of cytomegalovirus exposure and HLA in healthy donors. Primers: 60 Vbeta forward and 13 Jbeta reverse. Assay used: immunoSEQ multiplex PCR; TCRdb lists only in-frame clones, some missing. The sample has roughly 150,000 clones, 85% seen once; the top ten hold around 2.6%. The sequencing sample was made of PBMCs. The receptors stem from a man younger than 45 in good health and CMV-seropositive.

CDR3 sequence (DNA): TGTGCCAGCTCACCACCGGGACAGGCGACTTTCTCTGGAAACACCATATATTTT. Residues: CASSPPGQATFSGNTIYF. J is TRBJ1-3 and V is TRBV18; TRBD1 aligns across 8 bases. The CDR3 extends over 18 amino acids. Germline-derived CDR1 and CDR2 are KGHSH and LQKENI. J lost 0 bases, V lost 0 bases, and 7 bases had no gene match. The full variable domain, completed using reference TRBV18 and TRBJ1-3, is NAGVMQNPRHLVRRRGQEARLRCSPMKGHSHVYWYRQLPEEGLKFMVYLQKENIIDESGMPKERFSAEFPKEGPSILRIQQVVRGDSAAYFCASSPPGQATFSGNTIYFGEGSWLTVV.

The gene calls are TRBV30 and TRBJ2-5; no firm D call. The germline V gene encodes CDR1 GTSNPN and CDR2 SVGIG (reference sequence). Trimming left V 0 bases short and J 1 base short, with 6 bases between. The CDR3 is 13 amino acids. The CDR3 loop reads CAWSVLSQETQYF. CDR3 DNA sequence: TGTGCCTGGAGTGTACTCTCCCAAGAGACCCAGTACTTC.

The rearrangement uses TRBV7-9 and TRBJ1-4; 7 bases match TRBD1. Germline V gives CDR1 SEHNR, CDR2 FQNEAQ (reference sequence). The J segment lost 7 bases and the V segment lost 5 bases, leaving 10 bases of the junction unmatched. This CDR3 has 15 residues. Here the CDR3 DNA reads TGTGCCAGCAGCCGTAACAGGGGAGAGGGTGAAAAACTGTTTTTT. Encoded protein: CASSRNRGEGEKLFF.